A selection of T cell receptor beta chains follows, all from one sample in a study of OX40 agonist ivuxolimab in advanced cancers. Here immunoSEQ multiplex PCR was the method, and the copy in TCRdb shows in-frame clones only, minus some. Of around 62,000 clones in the sample, roughly 84% are singletons; the top ten hold roughly 4.5%. The specimen was CD4+ or CD8+ T cells sorted from blood, collected in a trial of the OX40 agonist ivuxolimab. All receptors derive from an adult with an advanced solid tumor such as melanoma, head and neck, liver or kidney cancer. Each CDR3 is given with its conserved first and last residue. Each record gives: V gene, CDR3 protein.

V: TRBV19
CDR3: CASAPQGFVNTEAFF

V: TRBV7-9
CDR3: CASSPTTDTQYF

V: TRBV14
CDR3: CASSQERVGGYTF

V: TRBV7-9
CDR3: CASSLAIADTGELFF

V: TRBV19
CDR3: CASSPSRDRGSGNTIYF

V: TRBV29-1
CDR3: CSLLRERLTTNEKLFF

V: TRBV5-5
CDR3: CASSSSWWLQETQYF

V: TRBV9
CDR3: CASSGGQPGQPQHF

V: TRBV7-6
CDR3: CASSLVGRGVETQYF

V: TRBV15
CDR3: CATSRTGVGEKLFF

V: TRBV7-3
CDR3: CASSSGRPLNSPLHF